Listed below are T cell receptor beta chains from one sample, sequenced in a study of graft-versus-host responses after intestinal transplantation. What these receptors recognize is not known. Some clones are missing from TCRdb's copy, which holds only in-frame ones; the method was immunoSEQ multiplex PCR. The sample yields over 75,000 clones, about 88% seen once. The sequencing here drew on unstimulated CD4+ T cells sorted from spleen or lymph node cells, taken before transplant. These receptor sequences come from a human donor who was the organ donor for an intestinal transplant. The CDR3 runs from the conserved cysteine through the conserved F or W. D genes are given only for firm matches. Size is omitted from some rows. Given values are once, few, many or a class for expanded clones.

J gene | V gene | clone size | D gene | CDR3 protein | CDR3 DNA
TRBJ1-1 | TRBV11-2 | - | - | CASSSIGGDTEAFF | TGTGCCAGCAGCTCTATTGGGGGGGACACTGAAGCTTTCTTT
TRBJ2-3 | TRBV4-2 | - | - | CASSQEGVGGRDTQYF | TGTGCCAGCAGCCAAGAAGGAGTCGGGGGGCGAGATACGCAGTATTTT
TRBJ2-1 | TRBV7-2 | - | TRBD2 | CASSLVAGGLWYEQFF | TGTGCCAGCAGCTTAGTAGCGGGAGGGCTTTGGTATGAGCAGTTCTTC
TRBJ2-1 | TRBV11-2 | - | TRBD2 | CASSLGAGAYNEQFF | TGTGCCAGCAGCCTAGGAGCGGGGGCCTACAATGAGCAGTTCTTC
TRBJ2-5 | TRBV9 | - | TRBD2 | CASSVLGTTQETQYF | TGTGCCAGCAGCGTTCTAGGGACTACCCAAGAGACCCAGTACTTC
TRBJ1-5 | TRBV28 | - | - | CASSASTGTQPQHF | TGTGCCAGCAGTGCAAGTACAGGGACTCAGCCCCAGCATTTT
TRBJ2-1 | TRBV4-3 | - | - | CASSWEIAANNEQFF | TGCGCCAGCAGCTGGGAGATAGCGGCTAACAATGAGCAGTTCTTC
TRBJ2-5 | TRBV6-1 | - | - | CASTTAQETQYF | TGTGCCAGCACGACAGCCCAAGAGACCCAGTACTTC
TRBJ2-7 | TRBV5-4 | - | - | CASSNGLIRSPGKHEQYF | TGTGCCAGCAGCAACGGCTTAATCCGATCGCCAGGGAAACACGAGCAGTACTTC
TRBJ2-7 | TRBV7-9 | - | - | CASSFDSHSIEQYF | TGTGCCAGCAGCTTTGACAGCCACAGCATCGAGCAGTACTTC
TRBJ2-5 | TRBV7-8 | - | - | CASSSRWETQYF | TGTGCCAGCAGCTCCCGGTGGGAGACCCAGTACTTC
TRBJ2-7 | TRBV27 | once | TRBD2 | CASSGGRSGRRNEQYF | TGTGCCAGCAGTGGGGGTCGTAGCGGGAGAAGGAACGAGCAGTACTTC
TRBJ2-3 | TRBV6-5 | few | TRBD2 | CASSLREVTDTQYF | TGTGCCAGCAGCCTCCGGGAGGTAACAGATACGCAGTATTTT
TRBJ2-3 | TRBV30 | - | - | CAWRAGWGETDTQYF | TGTGCCTGGAGGGCCGGCTGGGGGGAAACAGATACGCAGTATTTT
TRBJ2-1 | TRBV7-2 | - | - | CASSSAPTAGGGPSEQFF | TGTGCCAGCAGCTCGGCTCCGACAGCTGGGGGGGGGCCAAGTGAGCAGTTCTTC
TRBJ2-3 | TRBV7-2 | - | TRBD2 | CASSLAGGRTTDTQYF | TGTGCCAGCAGCTTAGCCGGGGGGAGGACCACAGATACGCAGTATTTT
TRBJ1-3 | TRBV11-3 | once | - | CASGPGGSSGNTIYF | TGTGCCAGCGGGCCGGGGGGCAGCTCTGGAAACACCATATATTTT
TRBJ2-1 | TRBV5-4 | - | TRBD1 | CASSLGAGGQGAYEQFF | TGTGCCAGCAGCTTGGGAGCGGGGGGACAGGGGGCCTATGAGCAGTTCTTC
TRBJ1-6 | TRBV7-9 | - | - | CASSPGDSPLHF | TGTGCCAGCAGCCCCGGGGATTCACCCCTCCACTTT
TRBJ1-2 | TRBV6-5 | - | - | CASSYSRTAYGYTF | TGTGCCAGCAGTTACTCTCGGACAGCGTATGGCTACACCTTC
TRBJ2-5 | TRBV7-9 | - | TRBD2 | CASSFRGSGRQETQYF | TGTGCCAGCAGCTTTAGGGGTAGCGGGAGACAAGAGACCCAGTACTTC
TRBJ2-3 | TRBV9 | - | TRBD2 | CASSVMGEGRTDTQYF | TGTGCCAGCAGCGTTATGGGGGAGGGCCGCACAGATACGCAGTATTTT
TRBJ2-7 | TRBV6-6 | - | TRBD2 | CASSYGTSGTYEQYF | TGTGCCAGCAGTTACGGGACTAGCGGTACCTACGAGCAGTACTTC
TRBJ2-7 | TRBV5-4 | - | TRBD2 | CASSPGGRPYEQYF | TGTGCCAGCAGCCCGGGCGGGAGGCCCTACGAGCAGTACTTC
TRBJ1-2 | TRBV7-2 | - | - | CASSFGSFYGYTF | TGTGCCAGCAGCTTCGGGTCGTTCTATGGCTACACCTTC
TRBJ2-5 | TRBV2 | - | - | CASSWRGRETQYF | TGTGCCAGCAGTTGGAGGGGCCGGGAGACCCAGTACTTC
TRBJ1-1 | TRBV2 | - | - | CASLLGPEAFF | TGTGCCAGCCTACTGGGGCCCGAAGCTTTCTTT
TRBJ2-5 | TRBV19 | - | - | CASSIPLSWQGGETQYF | TGTGCCAGTAGTATCCCCCTTAGTTGGCAGGGTGGAGAGACCCAGTACTTC
TRBJ2-1 | TRBV5-4 | - | TRBD1 | CASSLGDRSSYNEQFF | TGTGCCAGCAGCTTAGGGGACAGGAGCTCCTACAATGAGCAGTTCTTC
TRBJ2-3 | TRBV18 | - | TRBD2 | CASSLAGGSDTQYF | TGTGCCAGCTCACTGGCGGGGGGATCCGATACGCAGTATTTT
TRBJ1-6 | TRBV15 | - | TRBD1 | CATSRDSVHSLHF | TGTGCCACCAGCCGGGACAGCGTGCACTCCCTCCACTTT
TRBJ1-5 | TRBV6-1 | - | TRBD1 | CASGKQGGNQPQHF | TGTGCCAGCGGGAAACAGGGGGGGAATCAGCCCCAGCATTTT
TRBJ2-5 | TRBV5-1 | - | - | CASTRLGQETQYF | TGCGCCAGCACCCGACTAGGACAAGAGACCCAGTACTTC
TRBJ1-2 | TRBV2 | few | TRBD1 | CASSVGQGNNYGYTF | TGTGCCAGCAGTGTGGGACAGGGGAATAACTATGGCTACACCTTC
TRBJ1-2 | TRBV5-5 | - | - | CASSPPTLTYGYTF | TGTGCCAGCAGCCCCCCGACACTGACCTATGGCTACACCTTC
TRBJ2-1 | TRBV28 | - | TRBD2 | CASRTSGDYNEQFF | TGTGCCAGCAGGACTAGCGGAGACTACAATGAGCAGTTCTTC
TRBJ1-4 | TRBV19 | few | - | CASSSQGLANEKLFF | TGTGCCAGTAGTTCTCAGGGGCTGGCTAATGAAAAACTGTTTTTT
TRBJ1-3 | TRBV18 | - | - | CASSLETGSGNTIYF | TGTGCCAGCTCACTAGAAACAGGGTCCGGAAACACCATATATTTT
TRBJ1-1 | TRBV9 | - | - | CASSVAVNTEAFF | TGTGCCAGCAGCGTGGCAGTGAACACTGAAGCTTTCTTT
TRBJ2-1 | TRBV7-2 | - | - | CASSSGRLHNEQFF | TGTGCCAGCAGCTCTGGGAGGTTGCACAATGAGCAGTTCTTC
TRBJ1-5 | TRBV6-5 | - | - | CASSRSGVRNQPQHF | TGTGCCAGCAGCCGCTCCGGGGTCCGCAATCAGCCCCAGCATTTT
TRBJ2-1 | TRBV6-1 | - | TRBD2 | CASSEAGGRTYEQFF | TGTGCCAGCAGTGAAGCGGGCGGGAGGACTTATGAGCAGTTCTTC
TRBJ2-7 | TRBV7-2 | - | TRBD2 | CASSTAGVYTYEQYF | TGTGCCAGCAGTACAGCGGGAGTGTATACCTACGAGCAGTACTTC
TRBJ2-3 | TRBV7-6 | - | - | CASSRFGGTSTDTQYF | TGTGCCAGCAGCCGATTCGGGGGTACTAGCACAGATACGCAGTATTTT